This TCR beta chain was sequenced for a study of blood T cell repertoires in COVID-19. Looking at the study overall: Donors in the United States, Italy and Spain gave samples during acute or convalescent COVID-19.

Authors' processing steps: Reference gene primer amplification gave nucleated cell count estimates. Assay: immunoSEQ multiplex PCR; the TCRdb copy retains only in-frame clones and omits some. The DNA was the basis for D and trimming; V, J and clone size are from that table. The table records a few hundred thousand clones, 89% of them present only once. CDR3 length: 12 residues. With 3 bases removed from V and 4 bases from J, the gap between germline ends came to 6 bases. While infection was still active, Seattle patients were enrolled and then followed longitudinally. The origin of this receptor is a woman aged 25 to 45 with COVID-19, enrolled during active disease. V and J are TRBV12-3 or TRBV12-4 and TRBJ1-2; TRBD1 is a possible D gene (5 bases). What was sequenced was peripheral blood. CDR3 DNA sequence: TGTGCCAGCAGTTTCGGGGGCTATGGCTACACCTTC. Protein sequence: CASSFGGYGYTF.